This T cell receptor beta chain was profiled in a study of blood T cell repertoires in COVID-19. Grouping used clinical history reported by participants in a survey and questionnaire. Germline CDR1 reads GTSNPN; CDR2 reads SVGIG (reference sequence). The length of the CDR3 is 14 residues. Trimming removed 4 bases from V and 11 bases from J; junction bases left unmatched: 10. Sequencing used immunoSEQ multiplex PCR; TCRdb keeps in-frame clones, though not all of them. The sample has hundreds of thousands of clones; around 90% are singletons. This sequence was found in a woman aged 50 to 65 who had recovered from COVID-19. The material sequenced was PBMCs or T cells enriched from blood (not recorded which). This chain links TRBV30 with TRBJ2-3; 12 bases map to TRBD2. The CDR3, as DNA: TGTGCCTGGACGACTAGCGGGAGACACTTTGGGCAGTATTTT. Amino acids: CAWTTSGRHFGQYF.